This T cell receptor beta chain derives from a study of OX40 agonist ivuxolimab in advanced cancers. Study-wide context: Among those enrolled, mean age was about 62 years (range roughly 20 to 79) and 82.7% were male. Regarding the study as a whole: CD8+ T cells (on average) carried more expanded clones than CD4+ T cells. Circulating CD4+ and CD8+ T cells showed clonal expansion by week 6 at 0.1 to 3.0 mg/kg.

Sequencing was performed with immunoSEQ multiplex PCR; in TCRdb, only in-frame clones are kept and a portion is missing. The sample has about 64,000 clones; about 86% are singletons. Of note for this clone: The antigen is undetermined.

The investigators sampled blood at baseline, at cycle 4 day 1, and at cycle 7 day 1. Between the trimmed V and J ends, which lost 7 bases and 2 bases, there was a span of 12 bases. In germline, CDR1 is SGHVS, CDR2 FQNEAQ. This CDR3 has 14 amino acids. The chain carries TRBV7-8 and TRBJ1-3; D ambiguous. This sequence originates from an adult with an advanced solid tumor such as melanoma, head and neck, liver or kidney cancer. The sample in question was CD4+ or CD8+ T cells sorted from blood, obtained in a trial of the OX40 agonist ivuxolimab. CDR3 in amino acids: CASKSTVAGNTIYF. CDR3 DNA: TGTGCCAGCAAATCAACCGTAGCTGGAAACACCATATATTTT.